The 4 T cell receptor beta chains presented below share a single source sample, sequenced in a study of T cell responses to AZD1222 COVID-19 vaccine. Sequencing was performed with immunoSEQ multiplex PCR; in TCRdb, only in-frame clones are kept and a portion is missing. Seen here are approximately 180,000 clones, 85% to 90% observed once, and the top ten hold 1.5% to 2%. The starting material was peripheral blood, obtained on day 0 of AZD1222 vaccination. The receptors here all came from an adult in good health.

The V call is TRBV10-2, the J call TRBJ2-5, with D unresolved. The germline V gene encodes CDR1 WSHSY and CDR2 SAAADI. The V end was cut by 4 bases, the J end by 2 bases, with 14 bases between. The CDR3 runs to 15 residues. The CDR3 protein is CASSGGLGPQETQYF. Written as DNA, the CDR3 is TGCGCCAGCAGTGGCGGCTTGGGTCCTCAAGAGACCCAGTACTTC.

In its sample, this clone was seen once. The rearrangement uses TRBV4-1 and TRBJ2-1, with 11 bases fitting TRBD2. After removal of 1 base from V and 7 bases from J, the junction contained 6 bases not matched to a gene. The CDR3 length is 16 residues. Germline CDR1 is MGHRA and CDR2 is YSYEKL. CDR3 nucleotides: TGCGCCAGCAGCCAAGCTAGCGGGAGGACTAATAATGAGCAGTTCTTC. It translates to CASSQASGRTNNEQFF.

The sample holds one count of this clone. The chain is built from TRBV28 and TRBJ1-2, with a weak D call TRBD1 (5 bases). CDR1 MDHEN and CDR2 SYDVKM come from the germline V gene. CDR3 length equals 14 residues. The V gene lost 6 bases and the J gene lost 5 bases, with 16 bases spanning the gap. This CDR3 is CASSPQQGGYGYTF. CDR3 bases: TGTGCCAGCAGCCCTCAGCAGGGAGGGTATGGCTACACCTTC.

V usage is TRBV5-8 and J usage is TRBJ2-7; weak D call: TRBD2 (5 bases). V dropped 7 bases and J dropped 2 bases, with 7 bases sitting between them. CDR1 and CDR2 from the germline V gene are SGHTS and YDEGEE. CDR3 length equals 11 residues. CDR3 in amino acids: CASWRTYEQYF. In DNA form, the CDR3 reads TGTGCCAGCTGGAGGACCTACGAGCAGTACTTC.